Following are 8 T cell receptor beta chains from one sample sequenced in a study of identical twins. Each CDR3 protein is one row after TCRdb ran MiXCR on the 5' RACE reads. The sample holds 640,000 or so distinct CDR3 sequences; approximately 6.1% are singletons and the top ten take around 1.9%. The sequenced material came from naive T cells sorted from blood. These TCRs come from a man between 18 and 35 years old in good health.

The chain carries TRBV10-1 and TRBJ2-6; 12 bases map to TRBD1. V trimming: 6 bases; J trimming: 0 bases; junction bases outside the gene matches: 6. This CDR3 region has 18 residues. The germline gives CDR1 WNHNN, CDR2 SYGVQD (reference sequence). The CDR3 region has the DNA TGCGCCAGCAGCCCGGGACAGGGGGCATTCTCTGGGGCCAACGTCCTGACTTTC. Translating it yields CASSPGQGAFSGANVLTF.

This clonotype was recorded at least ten times. The chain uses TRBV20-1 and TRBJ2-5; TRBD2 aligns across 7 bases. The CDR3 extends over 12 amino acids. Losses at the gene ends were 6 bases for V and 4 bases for J; bases not matched to a gene: 5. Looked up from germline, CDR1 is DFQATT and CDR2 is SNEGSKA (reference sequence). The CDR3 DNA follows: TGCAGTGCATGGACTAGTCGAGAGACCCAGTACTTC. Translated, it gives CSAWTSRETQYF.

The chain is built from TRBV19 and TRBJ2-1, with 7 positions matching TRBD2. J lost 9 bases, V lost 7 bases, and 6 bases had no gene match. Per germline, CDR1 LNHDA and CDR2 SQIVND (reference sequence). This CDR3 has 12 residues. DNA of the CDR3: TGTGCCAGTACCACGTGGGAGGGTGAGCAGTTCTTC. Amino acids: CASTTWEGEQFF. The variable domain in full, completed from reference TRBV19 and TRBJ2-1, reads DGGITQSPKYLFRKEGQNVTLSCEQNLNHDAMYWYRQDPGQGLRLIYYSQIVNDFQKGDIAEGYSVSREKKESFPLTVTSAQKNPTAFYLCASTTWEGEQFFGPGTRLTVL.

The V gene is TRBV20-1, the J gene TRBJ2-1, with D possibly matching TRBD1 (6 bases). The CDR3 has 12 amino acids. Germline V gene lookup returns CDR1 DFQATT and CDR2 SNEGSKA (reference sequence). CDR3 sequence reads: CSHRVGNNEQFF. CDR3 sequence (DNA): TGCAGCCACAGGGTAGGGAACAATGAGCAGTTCTTC.

This clonotype has at least ten counts. J is TRBJ1-2 and V is TRBV12-3 or TRBV12-4, with 8 bases that match TRBD1. The trim removed 7 bases at V and 0 bases at J, leaving 1 base unmatched. CDR3 length: 13 residues. The CDR3 sequence is CASMTGANYGYTF. The CDR3 DNA sequence: TGTGCCAGCATGACAGGGGCTAACTATGGCTACACCTTC.

The chain links TRBV9 to TRBJ2-2; 10 nucleotides match TRBD1. CDR1 and CDR2 (germline): SGDLS, YYNGEE. CDR3 length: 15 residues. V trimming: 4 bases; J trimming: 7 bases; junction bases outside the gene matches: 7. In nucleotides, the CDR3 is TGTGCCAGCAGCCCGGACAGGGGGGTTATCGGGGAGCTGTTTTTT. Its translation: CASSPDRGVIGELFF.

The chain is built from TRBV7-2 and TRBJ1-4, with TRBD1 matching over 9 bases. V was pared by 1 base and J by 3 bases, with 3 bases of the junction left unmatched. The V gene's germline CDR1 is SGHTA and CDR2 FQGNSA. The CDR3 is made up of 16 amino acids. In nucleotides, the CDR3 is TGTGCCAGCAGCTTAGGCCGGGACAGGGCTAATGAAAAACTGTTTTTT. Residues: CASSLGRDRANEKLFF.

The chain is built from TRBV28 and TRBJ2-7; 9 nucleotides align to TRBD1. Germline-derived CDR1 and CDR2 are MDHEN and SYDVKM. The CDR3 consists of 15 residues. J lost 5 bases, V lost 5 bases, and 10 bases had no gene match. The DNA for the CDR3 is TGTGCCAGCAGTCTCACGGGACAGGGTAGGGACGAGCAGTACTTC. Its protein is CASSLTGQGRDEQYF.